This T cell receptor (beta chain) was observed in a study of PD-L1 blockade in urothelial cancer. Each patient gave between 1 and 8 samples, pretreatment and on-treatment. Clones were read by immunoSEQ multiplex PCR, and TCRdb kept only the in-frame ones, dropping some. In the table there are about 73,000 clones, 85% to 90% of which are singletons. Deletions cut 4 bases from V and 0 bases from J, with 10 bases between. Germline CDR1 LNHDA, CDR2 SQIVND (reference sequence). This CDR3 comprises 14 residues. The origin of this receptor is a man in his sixties with urothelial cancer. This chain links TRBV19 with TRBJ2-7; TRBD2 might be the D (5 bases). Sequenced material: PBMCs, taken around atezolizumab (anti-PD-L1) treatment. The CDR3 region is CASSKADSSYEQYF. CDR3 coding DNA: TGTGCCAGTAGTAAAGCGGATAGCTCCTACGAGCAGTACTTC.